One TCR beta chain is described in this entry. The sample originates from a study of blood T cell repertoires in COVID-19. The CDR3 totals 14 residues. The germline gives CDR1 LNHNV, CDR2 YYDKDF (reference sequence). The V end lost 0 bases, the J end lost 4 bases, and 10 bases lay between the germline ends. Produced via immunoSEQ multiplex PCR; TCRdb's table is partial and in-frame only. The sample yields 120,000 or so clones, roughly 69% seen once. The chain uses TRBV15 and TRBJ2-7; possible D gene TRBD2, 5 bases. The TCR originated in a woman in her seventies with acute or convalescent COVID-19. Input material: peripheral blood. CDR3 residues: CATSREAGPYEQYF. In DNA form, the CDR3 reads TGTGCCACCAGCAGAGAGGCGGGCCCTTACGAGCAGTACTTC.